Shown below are 16 T cell receptor beta chains from a single sample sequenced in a study of blood T cell repertoires in COVID-19. Sequencing used immunoSEQ multiplex PCR; TCRdb keeps in-frame clones, though not all of them. The table includes a few hundred thousand clones, approximately 83% detected once. Specimen: PBMCs or T cells enriched from blood (not recorded which). The receptors were gathered from a young man who had recovered from COVID-19.

The chain joins TRBV2 to TRBJ1-3, with D unclear. The ends were cut back, 3 bases at V and 4 bases at J, with 13 bases in the middle. The length of the CDR3 is 15 residues. CDR1 and CDR2 (germline): SNHLY, FYNNEI. The CDR3 region is CASSDEGGPGNTIYF. Here the CDR3 DNA reads TGTGCCAGCAGTGACGAGGGCGGCCCGGGAAACACCATATATTTT.

The V gene is TRBV30, the J gene TRBJ1-3; D is unclear. Trimming removed 3 bases from V and 0 bases from J, with 15 bases in between. The CDR3 sequence is 16 residues long. The germline V gene encodes CDR1 GTSNPN and CDR2 SVGIG (reference sequence). DNA of the CDR3: TGTGCCTGGAGCTATTTTCGCACTCTCTCTGGAAACACCATATATTTT. Its protein is CAWSYFRTLSGNTIYF.

V and J are TRBV6-6 and TRBJ1-1; D is perhaps TRBD1 (5 bases). Germline values: CDR1 MNHNY, CDR2 SVGAGI (reference sequence). V was clipped by 10 bases and J by 1 base, with 16 bases between them. The CDR3 runs 14 residues. Here the CDR3 reads CATARGMENTEAFF. The CDR3 DNA reads TGTGCCACCGCCCGGGGGATGGAGAACACTGAAGCTTTCTTT.

This clone was counted a few times. The chain couples TRBV19 to TRBJ1-3; 7 bases agree with TRBD1. The CDR3 sequence is 16 residues long. V trimming: 6 bases; J trimming: 2 bases; junction bases outside the gene matches: 10. The germline CDR1 and CDR2 sequences are LNHDA and SQIVND (reference sequence). This CDR3 reads CASSLDRVETGNTIYF. DNA for the CDR3: TGTGCCAGTAGCCTAGACAGGGTGGAAACTGGAAACACCATATATTTT.

This rearrangement joins TRBV7-2 to TRBJ1-2; a weak D match, TRBD1 (5 bases). The CDR3 runs 14 residues. Germline V gene lookup returns CDR1 SGHTA and CDR2 FQGNSA. V lost 5 bases and J lost 3, with 13 bases in between. The CDR3 loop reads CASSNRDRYYGYTF. DNA for the CDR3: TGTGCCAGCAGCAACCGAGACAGATACTATGGCTACACCTTC. Together with reference TRBV7-2 and TRBJ1-2, the CDR3 gives the full variable domain: GAGVSQSPSNKVTEKGKDVELRCDPISGHTALYWYRQSLGQGLEFLIYFQGNSAPDKSGLPSDRFSAERTGGSVSTLTIQRTQQEDSAVYLCASSNRDRYYGYTFGSGTRLTVV.

The chain recombines TRBV6-5 with TRBJ1-4; the D is unclear. CDR1 and CDR2 (germline): MNHEY, SVGAGI. Trimming left V 5 bases short and J 8 bases short, with 12 bases between. This CDR3 contains 13 residues. The CDR3 DNA sequence: TGTGCCAGCAGTACCTGGCGCGGGGAAAAACTGTTTTTT. It yields the protein CASSTWRGEKLFF.

The genes are TRBV14 and TRBJ2-1; D unresolved. Germline assignment: CDR1 SGHDN and CDR2 FVKESK. V lost 0 bases and J 12 bases, leaving 9 bases between the germline ends. This CDR3 is built from 12 residues. CDR3 amino acids: CASSQEGLTQFF. The DNA of the CDR3 is TGTGCCAGCAGCCAAGAGGGCCTGACGCAGTTCTTC.

The chain couples TRBV9 to TRBJ1-3, with 8 bases fitting TRBD1. V dropped 5 bases and J dropped 2; count of bases not matched to a gene: 18. The CDR3 has 19 residues. CDR1 and CDR2 (germline): SGDLS, YYNGEE. CDR3 amino acids: CASSLRDRSSFYAGNTIYF. The CDR3 nucleotides are TGTGCCAGCAGTCTAAGGGACAGGAGTAGTTTTTATGCTGGAAACACCATATATTTT.

This chain joins TRBV27 and TRBJ1-1, with D unclear. The CDR3 sequence is 14 residues long. Trimming removed 6 bases at V and 0 bases at J, with 11 bases between. Looked up from germline, CDR1 is MNHEY and CDR2 is SMNVEV (reference sequence). The CDR3 sequence is CASSLQHLNTEAFF. The CDR3 DNA is TGTGCCAGCAGCCTACAGCATCTGAACACTGAAGCTTTCTTT.

This clone was seen just once. The rearrangement uses TRBV9 and TRBJ1-1; no clear D gene. The germline V gene has CDR1 SGDLS and CDR2 YYNGEE. The CDR3 spans 14 residues. V was cut by 0 bases and J by 5 bases, with 11 bases left in between. For the CDR3, the DNA is TGTGCCAGCAGCGTAGCCCGAGGCCGGACTGAAGCTTTCTTT. Encoded protein: CASSVARGRTEAFF.

The rearrangement links TRBV27 to TRBJ2-1; 7 nucleotides match TRBD2. V lost 7 bases to trimming and J lost 6 bases; unmatched junction nucleotides: 6. The CDR3 sequence is 13 residues long. Germline CDR1 is MNHEY and CDR2 is SMNVEV (reference sequence). The CDR3 bases are TGTGCCAGCACGGGGGGTCTATCCAATGAGCAGTTCTTC. Amino acid sequence: CASTGGLSNEQFF.

V usage is TRBV2 and J usage is TRBJ1-4; TRBD1 aligns across 7 bases. The CDR3 covers 15 residues. V trimming: 7 bases; J trimming: 4 bases; junction bases outside the gene matches: 9. Germline CDR1 and CDR2: SNHLY and FYNNEI. The CDR3 protein is CASMSPGQINEKLFF. Written as DNA, the CDR3 is TGTGCCAGCATGAGTCCGGGACAGATTAATGAAAAACTGTTTTTT. The full variable domain, rest sourced from reference TRBV2 and TRBJ1-4, is EPEVTQTPSHQVTQMGQEVILRCVPISNHLYFYWYRQILGQKVEFLVSFYNNEISEKSEIFDDQFSVERPDGSNFTLKIRSTKLEDSAMYFCASMSPGQINEKLFFGSGTQLSVL.

The J gene is TRBJ1-2, the V gene TRBV19; D gene unclear. The CDR3 is 13 amino acids. From germline, CDR1 is LNHDA and CDR2 SQIVND (reference sequence). Trimming left V 6 bases short and J 4 bases short, with 12 bases between. CDR3 residues: CASSPGPAYGYTF. DNA for the CDR3: TGTGCCAGTAGCCCTGGGCCAGCCTATGGCTACACCTTC.

The table lists this clone with a count of one. V and J are TRBV14 and TRBJ1-1; tentative D call: TRBD1 (5 bases). This CDR3 spans 13 amino acids. V was pared by 0 bases and J by 11 bases, with 13 bases between. Germline V gene lookup returns CDR1 SGHDN and CDR2 FVKESK. The CDR3 DNA sequence: TGTGCCAGCAGCCAAGACCGGGGGTTGGTTGCTTTCTTT. This encodes CASSQDRGLVAFF.

The rearrangement links TRBV25-1 to TRBJ1-2; TRBD1 matches at 7 bases. In germline, CDR1 is MGHDK, CDR2 SYGVNS. The CDR3 length is 14 residues. With V trimmed by 6 bases and J by 4 bases, 8 bases remained unmatched. The DNA of the CDR3 is TGTGCCAGCAGCCCGACAGGGTTCCCCTATGGCTACACCTTC. Its protein product is CASSPTGFPYGYTF.

A few counts support this clone. The gene calls are TRBV4-2 and TRBJ2-3, with D possibly being TRBD2 (7 bases). CDR1 and CDR2 from the germline V gene are LGHNA and YNFKEQ. The CDR3 runs 16 residues. V lost 4 bases and J lost 2, with 16 bases in between. CDR3 in amino acids: CASSLLTGGHTDTQYF. CDR3 sequence (DNA): TGTGCCAGCAGCCTTTTGACGGGGGGCCACACAGATACGCAGTATTTT.